This entry lists 31 T cell receptor beta chains sequenced from one sample in a study of immune characterization of retroperitoneal liposarcoma. TCRdb analysed the PCR reads with MiXCR anew, one entry per CDR3 protein. The sample includes about 10,000 distinct CDR3 sequences, 37% of them seen just once. The material sequenced was tumor tissue. These receptor sequences come from a female donor with retroperitoneal liposarcoma.

This clonotype rates as medium-sized. One end of the junction fails to match germline, which may point to a read error. This rearrangement joins TRBV6-6 to TRBJ2-1; 10 bases are shared with TRBD2. The J call is in doubt because the DNA end fits TRBJ2-7 better. The CDR3 spans 16 residues. Germline V gene sequence: CDR1 MNHNY, CDR2 SVGAGI (reference sequence). CDR3 region: CASSDSSGGAYNEQYF. As DNA, the CDR3 is TGTGCCAGCAGTGACTCGAGCGGGGGGGCCTACAATGAGCAGTACTTC.

This clonotype was picked up one time. V is TRBV7-6 and J is TRBJ2-7, with a tentative D call TRBD1 (6 bases). Germline CDR1 reads SGHVS; CDR2 reads FNYEAQ. The CDR3 length is 13 residues. With 4 bases removed from V and 9 bases from J, the gap between germline ends came to 16 bases. CDR3 region: CASSSDSLEGQYF. The CDR3 nucleotides are TGTGCCAGCAGCTCGGACAGTTTAGAAGGGCAGTACTTC.

This clonotype showed up just a few times. The rearrangement uses TRBV7-2 and TRBJ2-1; the D gene could be TRBD1 or TRBD2 (5 bases each). This CDR3 region has 17 residues. The V gene lost 0 bases and the J gene lost 1 base, with 13 bases spanning the gap. Germline V gene lookup returns CDR1 SGHTA and CDR2 FQGNSA. This CDR3 is CASSLALGTGSYNEQFF. The CDR3 bases are TGTGCCAGCAGCTTAGCGCTTGGGACGGGGTCCTACAATGAGCAGTTCTTC. Supplemented by reference TRBV7-2 and TRBJ2-1, the full variable domain reads GAGVSQSPSNKVTEKGKDVELRCDPISGHTALYWYRQSLGQGLEFLIYFQGNSAPDKSGLPSDRFSAERTGGSVSTLTIQRTQQEDSAVYLCASSLALGTGSYNEQFFGPGTRLTVL.

This clonotype was picked up many times. V usage is TRBV7-2 and J usage is TRBJ2-5; D may correspond to TRBD1 or TRBD2 (6 bases each). The germline gives CDR1 SGHTA, CDR2 FQGNSA. The CDR3 covers 13 residues. V was cut by 6 bases and J by 1 base, with 9 bases left in between. CDR3 residues: CASSRGPQETQYF. The CDR3 DNA reads TGTGCCAGCAGTCGGGGGCCCCAAGAGACCCAGTACTTC.

Only a few counts were recorded for this clonotype. This chain uses TRBV6-1 with TRBJ1-2; the match to TRBD1 covers 7 bases. Trimming took 5 bases from V and 5 from J; bases not matched to a gene: 5. The germline CDR1 and CDR2 sequences are MNHNS and SASEGT. The length of the CDR3 is 13 residues. The CDR3, as DNA: TGTGCCAGCAGTCTTACAGGGGCATATGGCTACACCTTC. Translating gives CASSLTGAYGYTF.

In its sample, this clonotype was seen many times. V usage is TRBV7-2 and J usage is TRBJ2-7, with D perhaps matching TRBD2 (6 bases). Germline CDR1 is SGHTA and CDR2 is FQGNSA. This CDR3 is built from 13 residues. The V and J ends lost 3 bases and 3 bases respectively, with 9 bases between them. The CDR3 DNA follows: TGTGCCAGCAGCTTGAGGCGGGACTACGAGCAGTACTTC. Its translation: CASSLRRDYEQYF.

Concerning this clonotype itself: This may come from a read error, since a much larger clone is one base off. This sequence joins TRBV7-6 and TRBJ1-2; TRBD1 might be the D (5 bases). Germline assignment: CDR1 SGHVS and CDR2 FNYEAQ. V was clipped by 5 bases and J by 7 bases, with 20 bases between them. This CDR3 comprises 15 residues. The CDR3 spells CASSASPRQGVGYTF. CDR3 DNA: TGTGCCAGCAGCGCCAGTCCCAGGCAGGGTGTTGGCTACACCTTC. The entire variable domain, with the rest obtained from reference TRBV7-6 and TRBJ1-2, is as follows: GAGVSQSPRYKVTKRGQDVALRCDPISGHVSLYWYRQALGQGPEFLTYFNYEAQQDKSGLPNDRFSAERPEGSISTLTIQRTEQRDSAMYRCASSASPRQGVGYTFGSGTRLTVV.

This clonotype was seen only a few times. The chain couples TRBV12-3 or TRBV12-4 to TRBJ2-3; 11 bases are a match to TRBD2. CDR3 size: 12 residues. After removal of 6 bases from V and 9 bases from J, the junction contained 2 bases not matched to a gene. CDR3 sequence (DNA): TGTGCCAGCAGACTAGCGGGAGAGACGCAGTATTTT. Its translation is CASRLAGETQYF.

In this sample, this clonotype is large. The chain couples TRBV6-1 to TRBJ2-5; tentative D call: TRBD1 (6 bases). The germline CDR1 and CDR2 sequences are MNHNS and SASEGT. V shed 4 bases and J shed 4 bases, with 16 bases lying between them. CDR3 length: 15 residues. The CDR3, as DNA: TGTGCCAGCAGTGCGCCGGGACATTGGAGAGAGACCCAGTACTTC. Translation gives CASSAPGHWRETQYF.

A remark on this clonotype: A read error may account for a junction end that differs from germline. The chain couples TRBV12-3 or TRBV12-4 to TRBJ2-3; TRBD2 matches 14 bases. The CDR3 length is 15 residues. The CDR3 bases are TGTGCCAGCAGACGACTAGCGGGGGGGAAAGATACGGAGTATTTT. Translating gives CASRRLAGGKDTEYF.

The chain's CDR3 is CASSESERGGETQYF. The CDR3 DNA reads as TGCGCCAGCAGTGAGTCGGAGCGGGGGGGGGAGACCCAGTACTTC. The chain links TRBV10-2 to TRBJ2-1; 10 nucleotides agree with TRBD2. The J call is uncertain, as TRBJ2-5 better fits the DNA end. This CDR3 is 15 amino acids long. Germline loops: CDR1 WSHSY, CDR2 SAAADI.

Within the sample, this clonotype is medium-sized. The chain couples TRBV27 to TRBJ2-1; D not certain. CDR1 MNHEY and CDR2 SMNVEV come from the germline V gene (reference sequence). The CDR3 runs 14 residues. V lost 6 bases and J 7 bases, leaving 16 bases between the germline ends. CDR3 sequence reads: CASSVQRNRNEQFF. The DNA of the CDR3 is TGTGCCAGCAGCGTGCAAAGGAATCGGAATGAGCAGTTCTTC.

This chain connects TRBV6-1 to TRBJ2-1; D might be TRBD2 (7 bases). Germline V gene lookup returns CDR1 MNHNS and CDR2 SASEGT. The CDR3 loop spans 18 amino acids. The V gene lost 0 bases and the J gene lost 7 bases, with 22 bases spanning the gap. This CDR3 is CASSEALGGSGRKNEQFF. The CDR3 coding sequence is TGTGCCAGCAGTGAAGCATTAGGGGGTAGCGGGCGTAAAAATGAGCAGTTCTTC.

The chain employs TRBV10-2 and TRBJ2-2, with TRBD2 matching over 8 bases. The ends lost 8 bases at V and 5 bases at J; junction bases unmatched: 10. This CDR3 spans 15 amino acids. Germline V gives CDR1 WSHSY, CDR2 SAAADI. As DNA, the CDR3 is TGCGCCAGCTCCCCACAGGTAGCGGGGACCGGGGAGCTGTTTTTT. Its protein product is CASSPQVAGTGELFF.

This clonotype has a handful of counts. The gene calls are TRBV28 and TRBJ1-4; TRBD1 matches 9 bases. The V and J ends lost 5 bases and 8 bases, in that order; junction bases with no gene match: 6. Germline CDR1 MDHEN, CDR2 SYDVKM. The CDR3 extends over 14 amino acids. CDR3 in DNA: TGTGCCAGCAGTCTGAACAGGGGGCCCGAAAAACTGTTTTTT. This sequence encodes CASSLNRGPEKLFF.

The V gene is TRBV6-1, the J gene TRBJ2-1; D may be TRBD1 or TRBD2 (6 bases each). The V end lost 8 bases, the J end lost 12 bases, and 26 bases lay between the germline ends. This CDR3 contains 15 residues. Germline CDR1 is MNHNS and CDR2 is SASEGT. The CDR3 region has the DNA TGTGCCAGCGGGGTGGGGGGCGGGATACGTCGGGGGCAGTTCTTC. This encodes CASGVGGGIRRGQFF.

In its sample, this clonotype was seen a few times. The chain uses TRBV6-4 and TRBJ2-2; a possible D gene is TRBD2 (5 bases). This CDR3 spans 14 amino acids. V was shortened by 6 bases and J by 2 bases, with 10 bases between the two germline ends. CDR1 MRHNA and CDR2 SNTAGT come from the germline V gene. The CDR3 bases are TGTGCCAGCAGCCAAGGGAGTAACACCGGGGAGCTGTTTTTT. Translated: CASSQGSNTGELFF.

V gene TRBV11-2 combines with J gene TRBJ2-1, with a tentative D call TRBD1 (6 bases). The last part of the DNA fits TRBJ2-5 better; the J call may be wrong. The germline CDR1 and CDR2 sequences are SGHAT and FQNNGV. The CDR3 length is 17 residues. The CDR3 spells CASSLDYGDRLQETQYF. The CDR3 DNA follows: TGTGCCAGCAGCTTAGACTACGGAGACAGGCTACAAGAGACCCAGTACTTC.

By share of the sample, this clonotype is medium-sized. J is TRBJ2-2 and V is TRBV6-1, with 8 bases lining up with TRBD2. Germline CDR1 reads MNHNS; CDR2 reads SASEGT. After removal of 4 bases from V and 4 bases from J, the junction contained 5 bases not matched to a gene. This CDR3 comprises 15 residues. The CDR3 DNA reads as TGTGCCAGCAGTGCCCGGGGGGGCGGCACCGGGGAGCTGTTTTTT. This translates into CASSARGGGTGELFF.

Comments on this clonotype: The junction departs from germline at one end; a sequencing error may be responsible. The V gene is TRBV7-3, the J gene TRBJ2-1, with D possibly TRBD2 on 6 matching bases. There are 13 residues in the CDR3. Germline V gene sequence: CDR1 SGHTA, CDR2 FQGTGA. The CDR3 loop is CASSLYRGNEQYF. The CDR3 nucleotides read TGTGCCAGCAGCTTATATCGGGGGAATGAGCAGTATTTC. Full variable domain (rest looked up from reference TRBV7-3 and TRBJ2-1): GAGVSQTPSNKVTEKGKYVELRCDPISGHTALYWYRQSLGQGPEFLIYFQGTGAADDSGLPNDRFFAVRPEGSVSTLKIQRTERGDSAVYLCASSLYRGNEQYFGPGTRLTVL.

The genes are TRBV6-1 and TRBJ2-5; D unresolved. Trimming pared 6 bases from V and 11 bases from J, leaving 31 bases between. This CDR3 spans 17 amino acids. Looked up from germline, CDR1 is MNHNS and CDR2 is SASEGT. The CDR3: CASSDALVGHLYNEQYF. CDR3 coding DNA: TGTGCCAGCAGCGATGCCTTGGTAGGCCACCTCTACAATGAGCAGTACTTC.

This clonotype is deemed medium-sized. This rearrangement joins TRBV6-1 to TRBJ2-5; 8 nucleotides line up with TRBD1. V shed 5 bases, J shed 5 bases, and the junction held 13 bases outside the gene matches. CDR1 MNHNS and CDR2 SASEGT come from the germline V gene. The CDR3 length is 16 residues. The CDR3 nucleotides read TGTGCCAGCAGTCCCCCGCGGCAGGGGGCTCGGGAGACCCAGTACTTC. Translating gives CASSPPRQGARETQYF.

V is TRBV6-8 and J is TRBJ2-1; TRBD1 matches 8 bases. The V gene end was trimmed by 10 bases and the J gene end by 4 bases; junction bases not matched to a gene: 6. The germline V gene encodes CDR1 MNHGY and CDR2 SAAAGT. This CDR3 spans 13 amino acids. The DNA for the CDR3 is TGTGCCACAAAGACAGGGGCTTACAATGAGCAGTTCTTC. Translating it yields CATKTGAYNEQFF.

By share of the sample, this clonotype is medium-sized. The CDR3 region is CASSPTSPGPSEQYF. CDR3 DNA: TGTGCCAGCAGCCCCACCTCTCCCGGGCCTAGCGAGCAGTACTTC. V is TRBV7-6 and J is TRBJ2-7; D is unresolved. V lost 5 bases to trimming and J lost 6 bases, with 20 bases between them. This CDR3 region has 15 residues. The germline gives CDR1 SGHVS, CDR2 FNYEAQ.

CDR3: CASSLAGVNGYTF. The CDR3 DNA sequence: TGTGCCAGCAGTTTAGCGGGGGTTAATGGCTACACCTTC. The chain joins TRBV12-3 or TRBV12-4 to TRBJ1-2, with D tentatively TRBD1 (5 bases). Trimming took 0 bases from V and 6 from J, leaving 8 bases between them. The CDR3 covers 13 residues.

This chain joins TRBV27 and TRBJ1-2, with 7 nucleotides matching TRBD1. The V and J ends lost 2 bases and 8 bases, in that order; junction bases with no gene match: 11. The CDR3 is 15 residues long. CDR1 is MNHEY and CDR2 is SMNVEV in the germline V gene (reference sequence). CDR3 nucleotide sequence: TGTGCCAGCAGTTTAACCCCCGCAGGGGGGGTAGGCTACACCTTC. Translated, it gives CASSLTPAGGVGYTF.

This clonotype is labeled as medium-sized. The chain couples TRBV6-1 to TRBJ2-3; D is unclear. Germline CDR1 is MNHNS and CDR2 is SASEGT. Trimming shortened V by 4 bases and J by 0 bases, and 5 bases separated the two germline ends. The CDR3 runs to 13 residues. This CDR3 is CASSVSSTDTQYF. The DNA for the CDR3 is TGTGCCAGCAGTGTGAGCAGCACAGATACGCAGTATTTT.

The V gene is TRBV6-1, the J gene TRBJ2-1; TRBD1 might be the D (6 bases). Germline CDR1 MNHNS, CDR2 SASEGT. The CDR3 is 16 residues long. V gave up 7 bases and J gave up 0 bases, with 16 bases separating them. The CDR3 nucleotides are TGTGCCAGCAACCGACAGGTCTACAGCTCCTACAATGAGCAGTTCTTC. This translates into CASNRQVYSSYNEQFF.

By its share, this clonotype is medium-sized. V is TRBV10-3 and J is TRBJ2-3, with 9 bases fitting TRBD2. V lost 10 bases to trimming and J lost 3 bases; unmatched junction nucleotides: 5. Germline assignment: CDR1 ENHRY and CDR2 SYGVKD. CDR3 length: 13 amino acids. CDR3 sequence: CATKGLATDTQYF. The DNA for the CDR3 is TGTGCCACCAAAGGACTAGCGACAGATACGCAGTATTTT.

J is TRBJ1-4 and V is TRBV6-5, with D perhaps TRBD1 (5 bases). The CDR3 is made up of 13 amino acids. The V gene's germline CDR1 is MNHEY and CDR2 SVGAGI. Between the trimmed V and J ends, which lost 8 bases and 8 bases, there was a span of 15 bases. The CDR3 here is CASSGGEQEKLFF. CDR3 DNA sequence: TGTGCCAGCTCGGGGGGAGAACAGGAAAAACTGTTTTTT.

Regarding this clonotype: This may stem from a read error, because a much larger clone lies one nucleotide away. The J gene is TRBJ2-7, the V gene TRBV12-3 or TRBV12-4; 7 nucleotides line up with TRBD1. The CDR3 loop spans 15 amino acids. With 2 bases clipped from V and 5 bases from J, the junction kept 9 bases outside the gene matches. The DNA for the CDR3 is TGTGCCAGCAGTTTAAGCCAGGGGGTGCGAGACGAGCAGTACTTC. Translated, it gives CASSLSQGVRDEQYF.